This TCR beta chain was recovered during a study of T cells after yellow fever vaccination. Overall study: For low cell numbers, libraries were made with SMART-Seq v4 Ultra Low Input. Study-wide results and caveats: Reappearance after the booster was seen for most primary-vaccination clones, at 95% to 97% CD4 and 85% to 90% CD8. FACS-sorted repertoires could harbor abundant contaminating bulk-population clonotypes.

Trimming took 5 bases from V and 3 from J, leaving 12 bases between them. Germline CDR1 is LNHDA and CDR2 is SQIVND (reference sequence). The CDR3 sequence is 14 residues long. This clonotype was recorded a few times. The target antigen is unknown. Universal primer sites and UMIs were introduced during 5'RACE template-switching synthesis of TCR cDNA. One entry per CDR3 protein, called by TCRdb with MiXCR from the 5' RACE reads. The data show a few hundred thousand distinct CDR3 sequences, around 3.9% seen once. Sample: PBMCs, taken 5 days after the yellow fever booster vaccination. This TCR derives from a man between 18 and 29 years old who received the YFV17D yellow fever vaccine. The chain joins TRBV19 to TRBJ2-3; the D gene is possibly TRBD2 (6 bases). The CDR3 here is CASSVEGRTDTQYF. In DNA, the CDR3 is TGTGCCAGTAGTGTGGAGGGGAGGACAGATACGCAGTATTTT.